This T cell receptor beta chain was recovered during a study of blood T cell repertoires in COVID-19. Study-wide background: Sites across the United States, Italy and Spain contributed samples from acute and convalescent COVID-19. PBMCs, B-cell-depleted T cells, or T cells provided the cDNA or gDNA that made up the material.

In the authors' workflow: Nucleated cell number was recorded as an estimate derived from reference gene primer amplification. Sequencing used immunoSEQ multiplex PCR; TCRdb keeps in-frame clones, though not all of them. The V and J calls and clone size come from that table; D and trimming were worked out from the DNA. The data contain approximately 210,000 clones, 70% to 90% of them singletons. Trimming left V 3 bases short and J 6 bases short, with 18 bases between. Germline V CDR1 and CDR2: MNHEY, SVGEGT. The CDR3 sequence is 16 residues long. V and J are TRBV6-2 or TRBV6-3 and TRBJ1-5, with D possibly TRBD1 on 6 matching bases. The TCR originated in a man aged 18 to 30 with active or convalescent COVID-19. The sequenced material came from peripheral blood. This CDR3 reads CASSYKWGLASQPQHF. CDR3 bases: TGTGCCAGCAGTTATAAATGGGGGCTGGCCAGTCAGCCCCAGCATTTT.